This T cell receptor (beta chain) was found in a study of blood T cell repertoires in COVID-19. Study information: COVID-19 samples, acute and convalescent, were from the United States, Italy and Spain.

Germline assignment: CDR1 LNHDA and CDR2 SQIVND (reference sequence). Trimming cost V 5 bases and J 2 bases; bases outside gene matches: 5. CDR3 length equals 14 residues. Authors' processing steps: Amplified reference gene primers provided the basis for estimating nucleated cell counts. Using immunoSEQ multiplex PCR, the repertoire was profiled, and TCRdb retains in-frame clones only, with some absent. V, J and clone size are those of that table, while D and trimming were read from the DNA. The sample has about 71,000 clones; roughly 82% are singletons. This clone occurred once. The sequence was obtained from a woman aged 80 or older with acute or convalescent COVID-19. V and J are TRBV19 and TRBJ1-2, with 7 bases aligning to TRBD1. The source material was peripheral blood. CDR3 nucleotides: TGTGCCAGTAGTTCACCGGGACAGAACTATGGCTACACCTTC. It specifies CASSSPGQNYGYTF.